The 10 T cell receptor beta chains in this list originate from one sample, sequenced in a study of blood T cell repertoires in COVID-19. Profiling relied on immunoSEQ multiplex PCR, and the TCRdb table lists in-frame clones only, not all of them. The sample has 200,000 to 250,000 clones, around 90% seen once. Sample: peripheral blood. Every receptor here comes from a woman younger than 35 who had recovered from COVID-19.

The CDR3 region has the DNA TGTGCCAGCAGCCAAGATAGGGGGAAAAGGCACGCCTATGGCTACACCTTC. It encodes CASSQDRGKRHAYGYTF. This rearrangement joins TRBV14 to TRBJ1-2, with D possibly matching TRBD1 (6 bases). V lost 0 bases and J 4 bases, leaving 18 bases between the germline ends. Looked up from germline, CDR1 is SGHDN and CDR2 is FVKESK. This CDR3 is built from 17 residues.

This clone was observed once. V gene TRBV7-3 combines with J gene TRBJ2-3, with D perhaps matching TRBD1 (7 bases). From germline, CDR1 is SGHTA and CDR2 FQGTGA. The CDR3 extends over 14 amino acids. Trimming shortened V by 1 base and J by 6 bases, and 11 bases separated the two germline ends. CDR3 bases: TGTGCCAGCAGCTTAATCAGGGGGGCTGATACGCAGTATTTT. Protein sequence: CASSLIRGADTQYF.

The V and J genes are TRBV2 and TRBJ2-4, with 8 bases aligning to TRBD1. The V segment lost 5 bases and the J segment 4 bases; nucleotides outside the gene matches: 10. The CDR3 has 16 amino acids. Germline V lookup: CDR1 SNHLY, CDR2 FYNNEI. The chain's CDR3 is CASSNTGGIPKNIQYF. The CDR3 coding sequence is TGTGCCAGCAGTAACACAGGGGGGATTCCGAAAAACATTCAGTACTTC.

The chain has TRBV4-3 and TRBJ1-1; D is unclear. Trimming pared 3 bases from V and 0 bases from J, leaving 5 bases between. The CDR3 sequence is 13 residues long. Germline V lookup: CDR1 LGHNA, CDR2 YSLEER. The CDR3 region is CASSQRVNTEAFF. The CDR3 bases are TGCGCCAGCAGCCAGCGGGTGAACACTGAAGCTTTCTTT.

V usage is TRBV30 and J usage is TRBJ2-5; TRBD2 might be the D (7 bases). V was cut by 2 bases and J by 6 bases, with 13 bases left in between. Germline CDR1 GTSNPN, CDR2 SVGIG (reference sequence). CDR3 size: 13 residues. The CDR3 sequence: CAWSPRGAKTQYF. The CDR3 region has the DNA TGTGCCTGGAGTCCTCGGGGGGCGAAGACCCAGTACTTC. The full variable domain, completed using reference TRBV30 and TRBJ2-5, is SQTIHQWPATLVQPVGSPLSLECTVEGTSNPNLYWYRQAAGRGLQLLFYSVGIGQISSEVPQNLSASRPQDRQFILSSKKLLLSDSGFYLCAWSPRGAKTQYFGPGTRLLVL.

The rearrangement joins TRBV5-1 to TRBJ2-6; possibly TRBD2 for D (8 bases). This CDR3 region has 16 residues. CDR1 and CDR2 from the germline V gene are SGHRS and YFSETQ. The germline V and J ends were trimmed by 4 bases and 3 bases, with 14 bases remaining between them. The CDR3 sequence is CASSPGGTDGANVLTF. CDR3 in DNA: TGCGCCAGCAGCCCGGGGGGGACAGATGGGGCCAACGTCCTGACTTTC.

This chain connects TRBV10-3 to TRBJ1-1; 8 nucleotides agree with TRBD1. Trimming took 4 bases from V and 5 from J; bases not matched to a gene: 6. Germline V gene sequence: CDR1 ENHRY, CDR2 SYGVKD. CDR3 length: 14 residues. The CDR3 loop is CAISGTGIGTEAFF. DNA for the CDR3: TGTGCCATCAGTGGGACAGGGATTGGAACTGAAGCTTTCTTT.

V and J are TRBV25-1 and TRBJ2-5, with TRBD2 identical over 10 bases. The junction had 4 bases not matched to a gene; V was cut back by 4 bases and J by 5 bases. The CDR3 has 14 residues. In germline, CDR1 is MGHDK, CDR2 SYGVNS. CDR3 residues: CASSAGLASETQYF. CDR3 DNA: TGTGCCAGCAGTGCGGGACTAGCGAGCGAGACCCAGTACTTC.

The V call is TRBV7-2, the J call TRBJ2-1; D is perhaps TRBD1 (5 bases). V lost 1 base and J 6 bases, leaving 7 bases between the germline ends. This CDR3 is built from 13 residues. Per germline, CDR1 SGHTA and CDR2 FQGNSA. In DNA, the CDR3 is TGTGCCAGCAGCTTAGAGACAGTCAATGAGCAGTTCTTC. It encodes CASSLETVNEQFF.

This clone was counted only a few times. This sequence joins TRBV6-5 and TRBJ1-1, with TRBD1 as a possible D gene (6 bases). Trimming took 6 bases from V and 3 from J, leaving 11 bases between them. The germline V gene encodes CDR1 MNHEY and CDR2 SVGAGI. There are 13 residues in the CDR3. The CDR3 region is CASRSQGDTEAFF. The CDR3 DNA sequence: TGTGCCAGCAGGTCACAGGGTGACACTGAAGCTTTCTTT.